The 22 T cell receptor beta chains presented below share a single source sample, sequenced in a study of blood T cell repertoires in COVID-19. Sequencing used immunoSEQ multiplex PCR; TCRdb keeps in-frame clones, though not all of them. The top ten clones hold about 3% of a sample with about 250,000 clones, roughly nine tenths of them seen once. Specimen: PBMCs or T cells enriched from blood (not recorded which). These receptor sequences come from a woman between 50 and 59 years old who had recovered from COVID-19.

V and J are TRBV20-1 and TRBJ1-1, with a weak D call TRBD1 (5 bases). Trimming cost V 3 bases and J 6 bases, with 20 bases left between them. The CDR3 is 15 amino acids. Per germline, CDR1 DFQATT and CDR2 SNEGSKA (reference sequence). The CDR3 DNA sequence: TGCAGTGCTAGTCCTCGGCAGCGCGGGGCTCCTGAAGCTTTCTTT. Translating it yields CSASPRQRGAPEAFF.

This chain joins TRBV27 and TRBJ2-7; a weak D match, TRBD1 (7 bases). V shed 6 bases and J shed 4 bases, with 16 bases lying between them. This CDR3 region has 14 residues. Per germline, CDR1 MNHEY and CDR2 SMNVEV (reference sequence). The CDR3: CASRRTGGIYEQYF. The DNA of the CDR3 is TGTGCCAGCAGACGGACAGGAGGGATTTACGAGCAGTACTTC.

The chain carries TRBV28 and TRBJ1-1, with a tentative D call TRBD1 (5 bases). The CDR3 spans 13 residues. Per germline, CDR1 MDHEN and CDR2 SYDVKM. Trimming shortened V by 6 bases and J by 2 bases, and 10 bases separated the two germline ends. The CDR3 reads CASRRDRNTEAFF. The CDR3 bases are TGTGCCAGCAGGCGAGACAGAAACACTGAAGCTTTCTTT.

The CDR3 reads CASFRAGELFF. CDR3 sequence (DNA): TGTGCCAGTTTCCGTGCCGGGGAGCTGTTTTTT. The genes are TRBV12-3 or TRBV12-4 and TRBJ2-2; no firm D call. V was shortened by 9 bases and J by 6 bases, with 8 bases between the two germline ends. The CDR3 is 11 amino acids.

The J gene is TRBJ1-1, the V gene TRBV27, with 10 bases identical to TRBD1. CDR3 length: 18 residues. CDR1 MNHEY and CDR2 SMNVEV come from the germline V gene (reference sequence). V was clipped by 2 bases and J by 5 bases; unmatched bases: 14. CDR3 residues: CASSLGTPGQGLRTEAFF. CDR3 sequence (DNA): TGTGCCAGCAGTTTAGGAACCCCGGGACAGGGGCTTAGAACTGAAGCTTTCTTT.

DNA of the CDR3: TGTGCCAGCAGTTTATCTGACAGGGGGAAGACCCAGTACTTC. The encoded protein is CASSLSDRGKTQYF. The rearrangement joins TRBV28 to TRBJ2-5; 9 bases map to TRBD1. V shed 1 base, J shed 6 bases, and the junction held 3 bases outside the gene matches. CDR1 and CDR2 from the germline V gene are MDHEN and SYDVKM. The CDR3 totals 14 residues.

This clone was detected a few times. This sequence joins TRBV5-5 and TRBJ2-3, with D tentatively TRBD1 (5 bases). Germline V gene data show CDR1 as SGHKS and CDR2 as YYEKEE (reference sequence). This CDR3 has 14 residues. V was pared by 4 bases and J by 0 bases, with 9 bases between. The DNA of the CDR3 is TGTGCCAGCAGCCCCGGACACAGCACAGATACGCAGTATTTT. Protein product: CASSPGHSTDTQYF.

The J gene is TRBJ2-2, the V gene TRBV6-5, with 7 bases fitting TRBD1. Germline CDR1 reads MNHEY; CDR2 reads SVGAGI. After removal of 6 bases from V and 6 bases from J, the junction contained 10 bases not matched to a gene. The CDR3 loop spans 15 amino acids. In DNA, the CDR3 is TGTGCCAGCAGACGCGTGAGACAGGGCTCCGGGGAGCTGTTTTTT. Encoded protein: CASRRVRQGSGELFF.

Here the CDR3 DNA reads TGTGCCAGCAGCTTACAGGGGGACGGGGAGCTGTTTTTT. This codes for CASSLQGDGELFF. V gene TRBV7-9 combines with J gene TRBJ2-2, with 7 bases lining up with TRBD1. From germline, CDR1 is SEHNR and CDR2 FQNEAQ (reference sequence). This CDR3 is built from 13 residues. V gave up 2 bases and J gave up 7 bases; unmatched junction bases: 1.

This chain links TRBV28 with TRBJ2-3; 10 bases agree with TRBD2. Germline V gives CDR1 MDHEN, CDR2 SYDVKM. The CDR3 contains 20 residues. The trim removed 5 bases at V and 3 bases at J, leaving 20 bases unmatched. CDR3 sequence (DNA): TGTGCCAGCAGTCAGAACCCCGGGTCTCTAGCGGGAGTTCAGACAGATACGCAGTATTTT. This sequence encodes CASSQNPGSLAGVQTDTQYF.

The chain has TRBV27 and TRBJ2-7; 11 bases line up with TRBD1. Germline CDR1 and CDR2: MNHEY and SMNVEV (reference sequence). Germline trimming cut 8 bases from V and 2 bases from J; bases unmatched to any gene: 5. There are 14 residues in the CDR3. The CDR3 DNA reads TGTGCCAGCCGCGCGGGACAGGGGGCCTACGAGCAGTACTTC. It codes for CASRAGQGAYEQYF.

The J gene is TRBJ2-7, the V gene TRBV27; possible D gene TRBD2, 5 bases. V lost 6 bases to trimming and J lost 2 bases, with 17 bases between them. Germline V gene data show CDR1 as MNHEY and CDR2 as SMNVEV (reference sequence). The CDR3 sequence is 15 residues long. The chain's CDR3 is CASRPPAAGAYEQYF. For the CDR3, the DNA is TGTGCCAGCAGACCCCCCGCTGCGGGCGCCTACGAGCAGTACTTC.

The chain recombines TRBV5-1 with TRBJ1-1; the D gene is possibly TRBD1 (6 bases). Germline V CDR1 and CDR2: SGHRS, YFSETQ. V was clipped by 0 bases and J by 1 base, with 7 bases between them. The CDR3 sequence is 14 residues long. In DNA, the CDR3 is TGCGCCAGCAGCTTGGAGGGACAGAACACTGAAGCTTTCTTT. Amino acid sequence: CASSLEGQNTEAFF.

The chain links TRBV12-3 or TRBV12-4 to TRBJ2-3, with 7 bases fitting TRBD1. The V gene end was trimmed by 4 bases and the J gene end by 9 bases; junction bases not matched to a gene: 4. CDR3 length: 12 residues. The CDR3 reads CASSWGQPTQYF. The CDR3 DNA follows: TGTGCCAGCAGTTGGGGACAGCCAACGCAGTATTTT.

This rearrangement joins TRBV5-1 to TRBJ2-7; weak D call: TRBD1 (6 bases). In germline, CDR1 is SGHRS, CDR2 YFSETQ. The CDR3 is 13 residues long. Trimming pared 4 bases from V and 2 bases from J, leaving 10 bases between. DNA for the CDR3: TGCGCCAGCAGCAATCCAGGGGCCTACGAGCAGTACTTC. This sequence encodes CASSNPGAYEQYF. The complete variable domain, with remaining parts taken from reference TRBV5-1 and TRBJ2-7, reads KAGVTQTPRYLIKTRGQQVTLSCSPISGHRSVSWYQQTPGQGLQFLFEYFSETQRNKGNFPGRFSGRQFSNSRSEMNVSTLELGDSALYLCASSNPGAYEQYFGPGTRLTVT.

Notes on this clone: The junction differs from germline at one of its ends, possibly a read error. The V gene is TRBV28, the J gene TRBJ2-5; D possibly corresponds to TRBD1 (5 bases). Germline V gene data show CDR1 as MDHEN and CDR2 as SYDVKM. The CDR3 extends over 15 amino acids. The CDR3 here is CASSFRALSQGTQYF. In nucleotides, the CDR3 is TGTGCCAGCAGTTTCAGGGCGTTATCCCAAGGGACCCAGTACTTC.

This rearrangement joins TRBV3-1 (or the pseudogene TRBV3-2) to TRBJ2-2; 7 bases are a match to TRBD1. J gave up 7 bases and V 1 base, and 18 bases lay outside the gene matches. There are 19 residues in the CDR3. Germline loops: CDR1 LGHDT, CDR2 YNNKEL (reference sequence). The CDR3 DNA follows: TGTGCCAGCAGCCAAGTTTACCCCCGGGACAGTAGTACCGGCGGGGAGCTGTTTTTT. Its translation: CASSQVYPRDSSTGGELFF.

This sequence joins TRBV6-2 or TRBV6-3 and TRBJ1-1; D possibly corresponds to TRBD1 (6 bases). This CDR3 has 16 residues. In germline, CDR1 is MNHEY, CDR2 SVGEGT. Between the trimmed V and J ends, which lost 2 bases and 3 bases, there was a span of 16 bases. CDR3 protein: CASSYQMGAGYTEAFF. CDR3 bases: TGTGCCAGCAGTTACCAGATGGGGGCAGGCTACACTGAAGCTTTCTTT.

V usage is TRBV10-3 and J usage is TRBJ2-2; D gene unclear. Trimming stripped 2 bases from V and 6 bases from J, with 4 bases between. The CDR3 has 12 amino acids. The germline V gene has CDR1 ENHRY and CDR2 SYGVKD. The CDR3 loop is CAISEPAGELFF. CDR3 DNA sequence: TGTGCCATCAGTGAGCCCGCCGGGGAGCTGTTTTTT.

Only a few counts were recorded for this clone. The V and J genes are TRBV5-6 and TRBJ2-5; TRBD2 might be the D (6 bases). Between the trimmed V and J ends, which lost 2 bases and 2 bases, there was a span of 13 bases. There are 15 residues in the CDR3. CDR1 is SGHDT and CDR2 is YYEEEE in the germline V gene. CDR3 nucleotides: TGTGCCAGCAGCTTAGGCGGGAATTCGCAAGAGACCCAGTACTTC. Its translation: CASSLGGNSQETQYF.

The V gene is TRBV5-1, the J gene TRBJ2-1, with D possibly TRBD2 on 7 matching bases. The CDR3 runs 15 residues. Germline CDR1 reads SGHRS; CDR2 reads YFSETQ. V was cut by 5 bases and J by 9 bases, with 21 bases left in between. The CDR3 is CASRGGAGEGGEQFF. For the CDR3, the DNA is TGCGCCAGCAGGGGGGGCGCGGGAGAAGGCGGTGAGCAGTTCTTC.

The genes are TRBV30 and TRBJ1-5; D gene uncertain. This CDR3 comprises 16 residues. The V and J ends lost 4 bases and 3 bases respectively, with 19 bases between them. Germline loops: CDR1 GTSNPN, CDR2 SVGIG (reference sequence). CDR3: CAWKTLSEGSNQPQHF. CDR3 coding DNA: TGTGCCTGGAAAACGCTCTCGGAGGGATCCAATCAGCCCCAGCATTTT.